This note documents a single TCR beta chain sequence. Its specificity is not known. These data belong to a study of T-cell reconstitution after alpha-beta-depleted transplantation in children. Study-level findings and limits: It was surviving recipient T cells and thymic progenitors that gave some patients high TCRbeta diversity at day 60. One year after transplant, T-cell counts and diversity came mostly from newly produced T cells. Alpha-beta T cells present about two months after transplant were reported to originate from several hundred expanded graft clones.

Germline V CDR1 and CDR2: SEHNR, FQNEAQ (reference sequence). The CDR3 sequence is 16 residues long. V gave up 4 bases and J gave up 0 bases; unmatched junction bases: 7. During its preparation, the TCRbeta library received unique molecular identifiers. TCRdb reprocessed the PCR reads via MiXCR and lists one record per CDR3 protein. The sample holds under 450,000 distinct CDR3 sequences, 15% to 20% seen once. This clonotype was sampled from a boy under two years old who had a stem cell transplant for Wiskott-Aldrich syndrome, so the T cells may come from the graft donor. This material consisted of PBMCs, mostly from graft donor cells, taken 360 days after TCRalphabeta/CD19-depleted stem cell transplant. The chain combines TRBV7-9 with TRBJ2-7, with 9 bases matching TRBD1. DNA of the CDR3: TGTGCCAGCAGCTCTCCGGGACAGGGAACCTCCTACGAGCAGTACTTC. Its translation is CASSSPGQGTSYEQYF.